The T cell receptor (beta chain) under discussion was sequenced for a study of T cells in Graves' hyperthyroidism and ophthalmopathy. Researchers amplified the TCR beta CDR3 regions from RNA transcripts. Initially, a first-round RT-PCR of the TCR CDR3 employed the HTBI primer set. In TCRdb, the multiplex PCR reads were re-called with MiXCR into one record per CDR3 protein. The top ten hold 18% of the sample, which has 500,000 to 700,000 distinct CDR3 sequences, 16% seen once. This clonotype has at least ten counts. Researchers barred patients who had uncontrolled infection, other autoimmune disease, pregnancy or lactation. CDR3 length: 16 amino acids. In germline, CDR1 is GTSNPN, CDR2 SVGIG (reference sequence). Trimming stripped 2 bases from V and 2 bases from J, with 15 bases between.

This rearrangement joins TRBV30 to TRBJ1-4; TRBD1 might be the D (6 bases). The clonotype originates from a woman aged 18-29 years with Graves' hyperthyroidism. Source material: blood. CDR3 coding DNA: TGTGCCTGGAGTCAAGACAGGCACATCACTAATGAAAAACTGTTTTTT. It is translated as CAWSQDRHITNEKLFF.